The text below deals with one TCR beta chain. Its antigen is unidentified. CD45RO-negative, CCR7-selected cells formed the naive CD8 fraction, which excluded terminally differentiated effector memory CD45RA+ cells. CDR1 SNHLY and CDR2 FYNNEI come from the germline V gene. V was pared by 2 bases and J by 9 bases, with 15 bases of the junction left unmatched. The CDR3 is made up of 17 amino acids. Original handling: With immunoSEQ giving junction-only sequences and no quality scores, filtering differed. This table comes from immunoSEQ multiplex PCR, and its TCRdb copy is limited to in-frame clones, with some not included. The V and J calls and clone size were taken over from that table, and D and trimming were inferred from the DNA. This sample yields approximately 810,000 clones, of which 85% to 95% are seen a single time; about 25% belongs to the top ten. This specimen belongs to a study of shared clonotypes between healthy human individuals. Study information: Each donor had three CD4 naive, three CD4 memory, two CD8 naive and one CD8 memory plate. Study results and caveats: Larger estimated richness was generally seen in naive subsets than in memory subsets.

The sequence was obtained from a man aged 25-45 years in good health. The sample taken for sequencing was naive CD8+ T cells sorted from blood. This rearrangement joins TRBV2 to TRBJ2-1, with 8 bases aligning to TRBD1. This chain's CDR3 is CASSETRTGRSYGEQFF. CDR3 nucleotide sequence: TGTGCCAGCAGTGAAACCCGGACAGGGAGGTCGTATGGTGAGCAGTTCTTC.